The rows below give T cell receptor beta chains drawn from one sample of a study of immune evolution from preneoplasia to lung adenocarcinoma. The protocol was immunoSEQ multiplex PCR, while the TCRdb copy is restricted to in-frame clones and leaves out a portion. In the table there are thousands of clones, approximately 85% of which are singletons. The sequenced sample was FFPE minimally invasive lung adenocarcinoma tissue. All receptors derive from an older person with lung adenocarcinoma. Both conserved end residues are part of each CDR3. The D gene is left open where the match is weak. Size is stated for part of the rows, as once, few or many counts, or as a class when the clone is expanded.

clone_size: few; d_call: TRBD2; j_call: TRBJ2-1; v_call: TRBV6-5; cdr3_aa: CASSSGGPNYNEQFF; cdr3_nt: TGTGCCAGCAGTTCGGGGGGGCCGAATTACAATGAGCAGTTCTTC
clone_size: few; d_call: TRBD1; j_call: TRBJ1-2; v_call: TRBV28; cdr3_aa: CASSLGQGGGGYTF; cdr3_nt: TGTGCCAGCAGTTTAGGGCAGGGGGGTGGTGGCTACACCTTC
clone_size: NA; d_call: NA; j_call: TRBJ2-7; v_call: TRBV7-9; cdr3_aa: CASSPVRFREDSYEQYF; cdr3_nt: TGTGCCAGCAGCCCCGTAAGGTTCAGGGAGGACTCCTACGAGCAGTACTTC
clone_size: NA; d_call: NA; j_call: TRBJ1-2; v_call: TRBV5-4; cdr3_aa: CASSLGGRDYGYTF; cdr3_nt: TGTGCCAGCAGCTTGGGAGGGAGGGACTATGGCTACACCTTC
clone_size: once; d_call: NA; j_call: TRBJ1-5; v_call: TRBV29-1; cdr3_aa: CSVADQNNQPQHF; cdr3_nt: TGCAGCGTTGCGGACCAGAATAATCAGCCCCAGCATTTT
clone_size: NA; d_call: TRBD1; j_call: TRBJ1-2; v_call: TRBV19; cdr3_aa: CASSAFGQGNYGYTF; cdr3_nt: TGTGCCAGTAGCGCCTTCGGACAGGGAAACTATGGCTACACCTTC
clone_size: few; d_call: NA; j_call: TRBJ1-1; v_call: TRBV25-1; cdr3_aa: CASSETPTVPAFF; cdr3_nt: TGTGCCAGCAGTGAGACACCGACCGTGCCGGCTTTCTTT
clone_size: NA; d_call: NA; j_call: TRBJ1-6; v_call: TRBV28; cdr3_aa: CASGLARRSLHF; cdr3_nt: TGTGCCAGCGGATTAGCCCGGAGGTCCCTCCACTTT
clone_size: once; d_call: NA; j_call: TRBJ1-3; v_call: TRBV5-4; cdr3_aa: CASSVPGNTIYF; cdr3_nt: TGTGCCAGCAGCGTACCTGGAAACACCATATATTTT
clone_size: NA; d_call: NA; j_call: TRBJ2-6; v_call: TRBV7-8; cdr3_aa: CASSLVGLDFSGANVLTF; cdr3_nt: TGTGCCAGCAGCTTAGTGGGCCTGGACTTCTCTGGGGCCAACGTCCTGACTTTC
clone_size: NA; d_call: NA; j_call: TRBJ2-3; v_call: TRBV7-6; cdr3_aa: CASSFRMIGGPTSTDTQYF; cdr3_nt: TGTGCCAGCAGCTTTCGGATGATTGGGGGCCCCACTAGCACAGATACGCAGTATTTT
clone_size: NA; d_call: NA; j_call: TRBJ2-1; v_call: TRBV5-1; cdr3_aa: CASSLNGLGEQFF; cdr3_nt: TGCGCCAGCAGCTTGAACGGATTGGGGGAGCAGTTCTTC
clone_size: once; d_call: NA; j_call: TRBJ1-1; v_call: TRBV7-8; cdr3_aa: CASSLGGGALTEAFF; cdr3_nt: TGTGCCAGCAGCTTAGGGGGCGGGGCCTTGACTGAAGCTTTCTTT
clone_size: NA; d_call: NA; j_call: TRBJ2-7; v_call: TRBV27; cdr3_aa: CASTSQFYEQYF; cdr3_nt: TGTGCCAGCACCTCACAGTTCTACGAGCAGTACTTC
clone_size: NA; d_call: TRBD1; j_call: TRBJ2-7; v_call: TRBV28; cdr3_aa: CASSWGQGRKSRPLYEQYF; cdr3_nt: TGTGCCAGCAGTTGGGGACAGGGCCGAAAATCGAGGCCGCTATACGAGCAGTACTTC
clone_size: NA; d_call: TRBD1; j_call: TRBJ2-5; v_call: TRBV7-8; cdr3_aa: CASSLPTGQGVTQYF; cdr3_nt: TGTGCCAGCAGCTTACCAACAGGACAGGGGGTGACCCAGTACTTC
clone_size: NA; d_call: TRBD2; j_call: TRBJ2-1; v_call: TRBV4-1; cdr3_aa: CASSEQPSGGFNEQFF; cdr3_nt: TGCGCCAGCAGCGAACAGCCTAGCGGGGGATTCAATGAGCAGTTCTTC
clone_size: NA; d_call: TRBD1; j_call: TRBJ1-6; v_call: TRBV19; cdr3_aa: CASSRPGGSSPLHF; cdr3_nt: TGTGCCAGTAGTCGTCCAGGGGGCTCTTCACCCCTCCACTTT